These 32 T cell receptor beta chains share one sample of origin, sequenced in a study of identical twins. TCRdb called the 5' RACE reads again in MiXCR, with one record for every CDR3 protein. Of roughly 1,500,000 distinct CDR3 sequences in the sample, less than 40% are singletons; the top ten hold around 0.3%. Sequencing was done on a sample of cord blood. These receptors were obtained from a newborn girl in good health.

This clonotype has only a few counts. This sequence joins TRBV6-6 and TRBJ2-3; TRBD2 aligns across 12 bases. V shed 7 bases, J shed 3 bases, and the junction held 8 bases outside the gene matches. Germline V gene lookup returns CDR1 MNHNY and CDR2 SVGAGI (reference sequence). The CDR3 sequence is 16 residues long. The CDR3 bases are TGTGCCAGCAAGCCTAGCGGGAGGGAAGGTACAGATACGCAGTATTTT. Translating gives CASKPSGREGTDTQYF.

This clonotype was recorded many times. Since a much larger clone is just one base distant, this may be a read error. This CDR3 reads CSVDISYEQYF. The CDR3 coding sequence is TGCAGCGTTGACATCTCCTACGAGCAGTACTTC. V is TRBV29-1 and J is TRBJ2-7; D ambiguous. CDR1 is SQVTM, CDR2 ANQGSEA, per germline. V was clipped by 3 bases and J by 0 bases, with 3 bases between them. The CDR3 length is 11 residues.

This clonotype was recorded at least ten times. The chain employs TRBV28 and TRBJ2-5; D call uncertain. The V end was cut by 7 bases, the J end by 0 bases, with 9 bases between. The CDR3 length is 13 residues. The germline V gene has CDR1 MDHEN and CDR2 SYDVKM. The CDR3 is CASKVHHQETQYF. CDR3 nucleotides: TGTGCCAGCAAGGTTCACCACCAAGAGACCCAGTACTTC.

The V and J genes are TRBV12-3 or TRBV12-4 and TRBJ1-5; a possible D gene is TRBD1 (6 bases). The CDR3 length is 16 residues. With 6 bases removed from V and 0 bases from J, the gap between germline ends came to 15 bases. CDR3 DNA: TGTGCCAGCAGAGAAGGGGGGTTAGGTAGCAATCAGCCCCAGCATTTT. Protein sequence: CASREGGLGSNQPQHF.

The CDR3 DNA follows: TGTGCCAGCACCTGGGCCCAGGTCCCCTCCCACTCCTACAATGAGCAGTTCTTC. Translating it yields CASTWAQVPSHSYNEQFF. This chain joins TRBV12-3 or TRBV12-4 and TRBJ2-1; D is unclear. The CDR3 consists of 18 residues. The ends were cut back, 7 bases at V and 0 bases at J, with 22 bases in the middle.

This clonotype was observed a handful of times. The chain recombines TRBV7-2 with TRBJ1-4; no definite D call. The germline V and J ends were trimmed by 1 base and 5 bases, with 5 bases remaining between them. Germline V gene sequence: CDR1 SGHTA, CDR2 FQGNSA. The CDR3 sequence is 13 residues long. CDR3 in DNA: TGTGCCAGCAGCTTAGGGTGGAATGAAAAACTGTTTTTT. It encodes CASSLGWNEKLFF. The whole variable domain, filled in from reference TRBV7-2 and TRBJ1-4, reads GAGVSQSPSNKVTEKGKDVELRCDPISGHTALYWYRQSLGQGLEFLIYFQGNSAPDKSGLPSDRFSAERTGGSVSTLTIQRTQQEDSAVYLCASSLGWNEKLFFGSGTQLSVL.

A word on this clonotype: A read error is possible here, since a much larger clone lies one base away. J is TRBJ2-7 and V is TRBV4-2; TRBD1 is a possible D gene (5 bases). Deletions cut 3 bases from V and 2 bases from J, with 11 bases between. The CDR3 runs to 14 residues. Germline V CDR1 and CDR2: LGHNA, YNFKEQ. The DNA of the CDR3 is TGTGCCAGCAGCCACTACTGGGGCACCTACGAGCAGTACTTC. Encoded protein: CASSHYWGTYEQYF.

This clonotype was counted between two and nine times. The chain recombines TRBV29-1 with TRBJ2-4; D is ambiguous. Germline V gene lookup returns CDR1 SQVTM and CDR2 ANQGSEA. V was shortened by 3 bases and J by 8 bases, with 14 bases between the two germline ends. The CDR3 has 13 amino acids. CDR3 coding DNA: TGCAGCGTTGACGGTCCCTCAAGAGACATTCAGTACTTC. Translating gives CSVDGPSRDIQYF.

A note on this clonotype: A much larger clonotype is one base distant, so this may be a read error. The V gene is TRBV4-2, the J gene TRBJ2-1, with TRBD1 identical over 7 bases. The germline V gene has CDR1 LGHNA and CDR2 YNFKEQ. The CDR3 has 16 residues. In DNA, the CDR3 is TGTGCCAGCAGCCTAAATGACAGGGATCTGAGGAATGAGCGGTTCTTC. Translation: CASSLNDRDLRNERFF.

This chain uses TRBV5-6 with TRBJ2-1, with D possibly matching TRBD1 (6 bases). This CDR3 is built from 16 residues. Germline loops: CDR1 SGHDT, CDR2 YYEEEE. V was clipped by 4 bases and J by 2 bases, with 16 bases between them. CDR3: CASSDTGRTPYNEQFF. Here the CDR3 DNA reads TGTGCCAGCAGCGATACAGGGCGAACCCCCTACAATGAGCAGTTCTTC. Looking up the rest from reference TRBV5-6 and TRBJ2-1 gives the full variable domain: DAGVTQSPTHLIKTRGQQVTLRCSPKSGHDTVSWYQQALGQGPQFIFQYYEEEERQRGNFPDRFSGHQFPNYSSELNVNALLLGDSALYLCASSDTGRTPYNEQFFGPGTRLTVL.

This clonotype was seen a handful of times. The rearrangement joins TRBV7-8 to TRBJ2-7; a possible D gene is TRBD1 (6 bases). Germline V gene data show CDR1 as SGHVS and CDR2 as FQNEAQ. The CDR3 is 20 residues long. The V gene lost 8 bases and the J gene lost 0 bases, with 32 bases spanning the gap. This CDR3 reads CASSYYLGAGASRNSYEQYF. The CDR3 DNA sequence: TGTGCCAGCTCCTATTATCTTGGGGCAGGGGCATCACGTAACTCCTACGAGCAGTACTTC.

This clonotype was observed a few times. This chain connects TRBV20-1 to TRBJ2-7, with D perhaps given as TRBD1 or TRBD2 (6 bases each). Germline CDR1 and CDR2: DFQATT and SNEGSKA (reference sequence). This CDR3 is 13 amino acids long. Trimming pared 3 bases from V and 5 bases from J, leaving 14 bases between. CDR3 loop: CSARGGSEDEQYF. The DNA of the CDR3 is TGCAGTGCTAGGGGGGGCAGCGAGGACGAGCAGTACTTC.

This clonotype has just a few counts. The chain combines TRBV6-2 or TRBV6-3 with TRBJ2-3, with 11 bases fitting TRBD2. V shed 6 bases, J shed 4 bases, and the junction held 15 bases outside the gene matches. This CDR3 comprises 18 residues. Germline assignment: CDR1 MNHEY and CDR2 SVGEGT. This CDR3 reads CASSYLAGGRPHADTQYF. The CDR3, as DNA: TGTGCCAGCAGCTATCTAGCGGGAGGCCGACCACACGCAGATACGCAGTATTTT.

The rearrangement joins TRBV12-5 to TRBJ2-7; no clear D gene. The CDR3 spans 11 residues. Germline lookup yields CDR1 LGHNT and CDR2 FRNRAP. V was clipped by 3 bases and J by 7 bases, with 7 bases between them. The CDR3 DNA reads as TGTGCTAGTGGTTTTGGGGATGAGCAGTACTTC. Translating it yields CASGFGDEQYF.

This chain joins TRBV5-8 and TRBJ1-5, with D uncertain. The V end was cut by 2 bases, the J end by 5 bases, with 8 bases between. CDR3 length: 13 amino acids. Germline V CDR1 and CDR2: SGHTS, YDEGEE. The DNA of the CDR3 is TGTGCCAGCAGCTTCAACAGAGATCAGCCCCAGCATTTT. It encodes CASSFNRDQPQHF.

V is TRBV24-1 and J is TRBJ1-5; possibly TRBD1 for D (6 bases). V was trimmed by 5 bases and J by 2 bases, leaving 12 bases between them. Germline V gene data show CDR1 as KGHDR and CDR2 as SFDVKD. The CDR3 has 15 amino acids. CDR3: CATSGRKGGNQPQHF. CDR3 bases: TGTGCCACCAGTGGAAGGAAGGGGGGCAATCAGCCCCAGCATTTT.

The table lists this clonotype with a few counts. The chain employs TRBV20-1 and TRBJ2-2; 11 nucleotides align to TRBD2. V was clipped by 4 bases and J by 6 bases; unmatched bases: 7. Germline V gene lookup returns CDR1 DFQATT and CDR2 SNEGSKA (reference sequence). This CDR3 spans 15 amino acids. The CDR3 sequence: CSATWLAGGAGELFF. In DNA form, the CDR3 reads TGCAGTGCTACGTGGCTAGCGGGAGGCGCCGGGGAGCTGTTTTTT.

This clonotype came up many times. The chain is built from TRBV24-1 and TRBJ2-4, with D perhaps matching TRBD2 (5 bases). V was trimmed by 12 bases and J by 5 bases, leaving 10 bases between them. The CDR3 sequence is 11 residues long. From germline, CDR1 is KGHDR and CDR2 SFDVKD. Here the CDR3 reads CASLGENIQYF. CDR3 coding DNA: TGTGCCTCCCTGGGAGAAAACATTCAGTACTTC.

This clonotype was counted only a few times. The chain has TRBV20-1 and TRBJ2-7; D gene unclear. V lost 1 base, J lost 3 bases, and 13 bases lay in between. This CDR3 is built from 14 residues. The V gene's germline CDR1 is DFQATT and CDR2 SNEGSKA (reference sequence). The CDR3 coding sequence is TGCAGTGCTAGAGGGGTGTCAGAACTCTACGAGCAGTACTTC. Its translation is CSARGVSELYEQYF.

The rearrangement links TRBV6-1 to TRBJ2-3; D call uncertain. The CDR3 runs 15 residues. In germline, CDR1 is MNHNS, CDR2 SASEGT. The V end lost 2 bases, the J end lost 0 bases, and 9 bases lay between the germline ends. The CDR3 coding sequence is TGTGCCAGCAGTGAACCGACTCCTAGCACAGATACGCAGTATTTT. Encoded protein: CASSEPTPSTDTQYF.

CDR3 loop: CASSLGRGTKAFF. The CDR3 DNA is TGTGCCAGCAGCCTAGGGCGGGGGACAAAAGCTTTCTTT. V usage is TRBV7-9 and J usage is TRBJ1-1, with D maybe TRBD1 (6 bases). V was pared by 5 bases and J by 9 bases, with 16 bases between. The CDR3 runs 13 residues. The germline gives CDR1 SEHNR, CDR2 FQNEAQ (reference sequence).

CDR3 nucleotide sequence: TGTGCCAGCAGTGGTTCTAGCGGGGGGGCCGGTAATGAGCAGTTCTTC. It translates to CASSGSSGGAGNEQFF. The chain carries TRBV12-3 or TRBV12-4 and TRBJ2-1, with TRBD2 matching 12 bases. V dropped 5 bases and J dropped 7; count of bases not matched to a gene: 9. The CDR3 runs 16 residues.

This clonotype was found a few times. The chain joins TRBV5-1 to TRBJ2-5; D gene unclear. CDR1 is SGHRS and CDR2 is YFSETQ in the germline V gene. Deletions cut 4 bases from V and 1 base from J, with 8 bases between. The CDR3 covers 13 residues. The CDR3 reads CASSRQIQETQYF. For the CDR3, the DNA is TGCGCCAGCAGCCGGCAGATCCAAGAGACCCAGTACTTC. Full variable domain (rest looked up from reference TRBV5-1 and TRBJ2-5): KAGVTQTPRYLIKTRGQQVTLSCSPISGHRSVSWYQQTPGQGLQFLFEYFSETQRNKGNFPGRFSGRQFSNSRSEMNVSTLELGDSALYLCASSRQIQETQYFGPGTRLLVL.

The rearrangement joins TRBV7-2 to TRBJ2-3; weak D call: TRBD2 (7 bases). This CDR3 comprises 16 residues. V lost 3 bases to trimming and J lost 0 bases, with 13 bases between them. Germline V gene data show CDR1 as SGHTA and CDR2 as FQGNSA. The CDR3: CASSLDGGPSTDTQYF. CDR3 DNA sequence: TGTGCCAGCAGCTTGGACGGGGGGCCTAGCACAGATACGCAGTATTTT.

J is TRBJ1-5 and V is TRBV20-1, with D hard to call. The CDR3 totals 13 residues. V was trimmed by 3 bases and J by 5 bases, leaving 11 bases between them. The germline gives CDR1 DFQATT, CDR2 SNEGSKA (reference sequence). CDR3 residues: CSARAGWDQPQHF. The CDR3 DNA is TGCAGTGCTAGGGCTGGGTGGGATCAGCCCCAGCATTTT.

This clonotype was recorded once. A read error may be the cause here, since a much bigger clone is one base away. V usage is TRBV10-3 and J usage is TRBJ2-3, with 10 bases lining up with TRBD2. The CDR3 is made up of 15 amino acids. The germline V gene encodes CDR1 ENHRY and CDR2 SYGVKD. J gave up 4 bases and V 6 bases, and 7 bases lay outside the gene matches. CDR3 loop: CAIRPGGTSADTQYF. CDR3 in DNA: TGTGCCATCAGACCCGGTGGGACTAGCGCAGATACGCAGTATTTT.

This clonotype was seen a few times. The chain combines TRBV5-1 with TRBJ2-7; maybe TRBD1 (6 bases). The CDR3 sequence is 13 residues long. From germline, CDR1 is SGHRS and CDR2 YFSETQ. V shed 2 bases and J shed 3 bases, with 9 bases lying between them. This CDR3 is CASSFWTVYEQYF. Written as DNA, the CDR3 is TGCGCCAGCAGCTTCTGGACAGTCTACGAGCAGTACTTC.

This clonotype was detected a few times. The chain is built from TRBV5-1 and TRBJ2-1, with a weak D call TRBD2 (6 bases). V gave up 8 bases and J gave up 8 bases, with 14 bases separating them. Germline-derived CDR1 and CDR2 are SGHRS and YFSETQ. This CDR3 spans 12 amino acids. The CDR3 region has the DNA TGCGCCAGTTGGGACTTGCTCGATGAGCAGTTCTTC. Encoded protein: CASWDLLDEQFF.

A few counts support this clonotype. V usage is TRBV2 and J usage is TRBJ1-2; the match to TRBD1 covers 8 bases. CDR3 length: 13 residues. In germline, CDR1 is SNHLY, CDR2 FYNNEI. V lost 6 bases and J lost 6; bases outside the gene matches: 6. The CDR3 coding sequence is TGTGCCAGCAGCCACAAACAGGGGGATGGCTACACCTTC. This gives the protein CASSHKQGDGYTF.

There are many counts of this clonotype. This sequence joins TRBV21-1 and TRBJ2-7. TRBV21-1 is a documented pseudogene. The CDR3 is 14 residues long. CDR3 loop: CASSKDTVSYEQYF. In DNA, the CDR3 is TGTGCCAGCAGCAAAGACACTGTCTCCTACGAGCAGTACTTC.

This clonotype was observed a few times. This chain links TRBV9 with TRBJ2-5; D gene unclear. Germline V gives CDR1 SGDLS, CDR2 YYNGEE. The CDR3 is 15 amino acids. V shed 3 bases and J shed 3 bases, with 15 bases lying between them. The CDR3 DNA sequence: TGTGCCAGCAGCGCGACGCCTACCCGGGAAGAGACCCAGTACTTC. Amino acid sequence: CASSATPTREETQYF.

The CDR3 DNA is TGTGCCAGCAGTTCAACTATACAATGGGAGCAGTACTTC. It codes for CASSSTIQWEQYF. The gene calls are TRBV12-3 or TRBV12-4 and TRBJ2-5, with D perhaps matching TRBD2 (5 bases). V dropped 4 bases and J dropped 11 bases, with 17 bases sitting between them. The CDR3 is 13 amino acids.